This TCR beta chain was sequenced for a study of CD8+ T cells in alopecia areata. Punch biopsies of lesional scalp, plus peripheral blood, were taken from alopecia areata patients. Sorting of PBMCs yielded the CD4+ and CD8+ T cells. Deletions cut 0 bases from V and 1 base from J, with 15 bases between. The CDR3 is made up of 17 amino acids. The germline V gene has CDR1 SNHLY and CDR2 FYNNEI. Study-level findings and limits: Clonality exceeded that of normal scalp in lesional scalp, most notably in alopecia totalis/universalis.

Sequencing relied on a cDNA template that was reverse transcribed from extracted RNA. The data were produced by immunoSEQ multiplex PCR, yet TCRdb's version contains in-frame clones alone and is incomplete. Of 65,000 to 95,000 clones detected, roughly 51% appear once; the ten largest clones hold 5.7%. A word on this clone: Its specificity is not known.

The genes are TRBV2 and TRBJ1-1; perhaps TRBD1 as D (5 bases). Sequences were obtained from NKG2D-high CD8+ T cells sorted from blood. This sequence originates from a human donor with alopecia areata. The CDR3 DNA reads TGTGCCAGCAGTGAAGCGCTTTTCAGGGCCCGGAACACTGAAGCTTTCTTT. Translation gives CASSEALFRARNTEAFF.